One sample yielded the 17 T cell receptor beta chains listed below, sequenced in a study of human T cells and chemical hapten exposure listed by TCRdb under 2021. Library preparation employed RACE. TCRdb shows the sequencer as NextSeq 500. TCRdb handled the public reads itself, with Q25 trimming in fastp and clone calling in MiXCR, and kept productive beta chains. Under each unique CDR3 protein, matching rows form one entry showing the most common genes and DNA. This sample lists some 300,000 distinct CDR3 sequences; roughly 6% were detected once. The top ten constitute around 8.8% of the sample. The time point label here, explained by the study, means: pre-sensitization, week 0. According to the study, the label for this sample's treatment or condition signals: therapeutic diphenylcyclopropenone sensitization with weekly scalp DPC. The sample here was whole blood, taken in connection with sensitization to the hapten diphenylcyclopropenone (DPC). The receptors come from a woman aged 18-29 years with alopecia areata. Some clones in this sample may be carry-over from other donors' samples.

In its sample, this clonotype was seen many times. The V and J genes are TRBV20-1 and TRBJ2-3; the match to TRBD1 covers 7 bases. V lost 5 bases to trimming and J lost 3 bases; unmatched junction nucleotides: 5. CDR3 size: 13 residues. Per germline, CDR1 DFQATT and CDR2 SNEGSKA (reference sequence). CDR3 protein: CSAGRDSTDTQYF. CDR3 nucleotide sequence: TGCAGTGCTGGCAGGGACAGTACAGATACGCAGTATTTT.

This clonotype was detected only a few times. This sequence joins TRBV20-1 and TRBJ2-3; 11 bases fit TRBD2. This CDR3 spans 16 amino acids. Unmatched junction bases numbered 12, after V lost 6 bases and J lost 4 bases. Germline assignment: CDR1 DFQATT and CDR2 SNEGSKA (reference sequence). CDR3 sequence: CSARPGTSGFADTQYF. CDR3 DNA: TGCAGTGCCCGTCCCGGGACTAGCGGCTTCGCAGATACGCAGTATTTT.

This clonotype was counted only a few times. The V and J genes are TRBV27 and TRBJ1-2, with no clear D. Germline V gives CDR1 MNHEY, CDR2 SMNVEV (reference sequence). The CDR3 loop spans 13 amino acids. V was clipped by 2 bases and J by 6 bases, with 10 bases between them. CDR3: CASSLGGYNGYTF. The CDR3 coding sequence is TGTGCCAGCAGTTTAGGAGGGTATAATGGCTACACCTTC.

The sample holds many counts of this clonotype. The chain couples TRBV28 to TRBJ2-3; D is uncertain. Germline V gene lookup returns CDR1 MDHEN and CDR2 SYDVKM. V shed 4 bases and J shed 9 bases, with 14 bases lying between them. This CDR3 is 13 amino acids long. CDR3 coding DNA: TGTGCCAGCAGTTCCTATTTTGACGGCACGCAGTATTTT. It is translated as CASSSYFDGTQYF.

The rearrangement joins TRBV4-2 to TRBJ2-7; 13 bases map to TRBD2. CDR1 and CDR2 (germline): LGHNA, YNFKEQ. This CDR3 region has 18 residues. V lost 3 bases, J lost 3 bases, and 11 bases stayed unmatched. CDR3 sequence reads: CASSQYLGTSGVNYEQYF. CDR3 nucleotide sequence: TGTGCCAGCAGCCAGTACCTTGGGACTAGCGGGGTAAACTACGAGCAGTACTTC.

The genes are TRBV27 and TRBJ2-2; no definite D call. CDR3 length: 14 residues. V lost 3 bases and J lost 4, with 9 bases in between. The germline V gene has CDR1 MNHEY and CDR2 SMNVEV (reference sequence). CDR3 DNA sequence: TGTGCCAGCAGTTTCGGTTCGATCACCGGGGAGCTGTTTTTT. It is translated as CASSFGSITGELFF.

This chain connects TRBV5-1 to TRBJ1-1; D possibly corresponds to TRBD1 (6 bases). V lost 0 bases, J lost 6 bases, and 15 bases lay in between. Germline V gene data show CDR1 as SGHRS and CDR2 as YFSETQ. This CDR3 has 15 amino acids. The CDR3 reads CASSLARGLPAEAFF. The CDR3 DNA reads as TGCGCCAGCAGCTTGGCCAGGGGCTTGCCCGCTGAAGCTTTCTTT.

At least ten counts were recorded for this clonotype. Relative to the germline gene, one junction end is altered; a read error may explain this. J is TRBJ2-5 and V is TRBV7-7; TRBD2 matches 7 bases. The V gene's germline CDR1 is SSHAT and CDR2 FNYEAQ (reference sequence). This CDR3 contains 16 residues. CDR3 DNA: TGTGCTAGCAGCAAGCGGGACGGAGCCTCAGTTGAGACCCAGTACTTC. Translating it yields CASSKRDGASVETQYF.

The CDR3 DNA sequence: TGCGCCAGCAGCTTGACTAGCGGGGCCGCCATTCGAGATACGCAGTATTTT. It encodes CASSLTSGAAIRDTQYF. This chain connects TRBV5-1 to TRBJ2-3; 10 bases align to TRBD2. V lost 1 base, J lost 5 bases, and 10 bases stayed unmatched. This CDR3 is built from 17 residues. CDR1 is SGHRS and CDR2 is YFSETQ in the germline V gene.

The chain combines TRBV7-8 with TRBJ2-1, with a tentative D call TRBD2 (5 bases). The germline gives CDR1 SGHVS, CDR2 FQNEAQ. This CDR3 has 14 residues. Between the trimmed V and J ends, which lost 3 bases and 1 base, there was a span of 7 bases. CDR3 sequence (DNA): TGTGCCAGCAGCTTGACTAATTCCTACAATGAGCAGTTCTTC. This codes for CASSLTNSYNEQFF.

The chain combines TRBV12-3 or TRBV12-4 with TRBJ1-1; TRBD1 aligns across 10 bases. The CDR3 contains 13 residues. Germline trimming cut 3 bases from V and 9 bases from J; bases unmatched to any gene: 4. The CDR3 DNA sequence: TGTGCCAGCAGTTTCTCGACAGGGGGCAAAGCTTTCTTT. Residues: CASSFSTGGKAFF.

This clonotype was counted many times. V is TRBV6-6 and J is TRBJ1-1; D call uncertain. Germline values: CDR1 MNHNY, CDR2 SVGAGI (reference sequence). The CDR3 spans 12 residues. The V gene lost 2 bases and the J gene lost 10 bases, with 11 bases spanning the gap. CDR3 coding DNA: TGTGCCAGCAGTTACGATATTGAGGGAGCTTTCTTT. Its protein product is CASSYDIEGAFF.

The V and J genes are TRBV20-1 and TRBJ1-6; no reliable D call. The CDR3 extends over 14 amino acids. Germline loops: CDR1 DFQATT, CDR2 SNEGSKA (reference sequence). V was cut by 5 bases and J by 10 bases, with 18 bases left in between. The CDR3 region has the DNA TGCAGTGCTGATAACCCGAAAGGAGAATCACCCCTCCACTTT. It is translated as CSADNPKGESPLHF.

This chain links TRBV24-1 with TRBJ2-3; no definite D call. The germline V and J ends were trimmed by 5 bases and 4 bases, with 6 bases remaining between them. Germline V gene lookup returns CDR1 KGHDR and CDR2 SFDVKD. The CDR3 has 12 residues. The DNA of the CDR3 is TGTGCCACCAGTGGGTCCGCAGATACGCAGTATTTT. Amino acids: CATSGSADTQYF.

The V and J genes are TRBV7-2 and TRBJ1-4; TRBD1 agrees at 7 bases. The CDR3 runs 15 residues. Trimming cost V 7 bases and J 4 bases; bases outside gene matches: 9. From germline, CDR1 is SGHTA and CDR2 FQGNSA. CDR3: CASKMRQGDNEKLFF. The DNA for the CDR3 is TGTGCCAGCAAGATGCGACAGGGTGATAATGAAAAACTGTTTTTT.

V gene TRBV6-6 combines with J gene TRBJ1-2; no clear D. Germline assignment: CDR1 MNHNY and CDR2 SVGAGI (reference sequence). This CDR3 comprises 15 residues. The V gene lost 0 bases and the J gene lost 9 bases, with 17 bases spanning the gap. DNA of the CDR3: TGTGCCAGCAGTTACTCGGCCAGCGCCCTTCAAAGCTACACCTTC. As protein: CASSYSASALQSYTF.

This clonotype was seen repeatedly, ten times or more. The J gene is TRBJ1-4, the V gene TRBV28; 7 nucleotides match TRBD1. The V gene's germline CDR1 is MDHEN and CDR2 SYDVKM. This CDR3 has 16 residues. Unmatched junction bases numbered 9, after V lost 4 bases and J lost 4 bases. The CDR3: CASSSPRQGGNEKLFF. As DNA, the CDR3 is TGTGCCAGCAGTTCCCCCAGACAGGGCGGTAATGAAAAACTGTTTTTT.